This T cell receptor beta chain comes out of a study of blood T cell repertoires in COVID-19. Background on the study: The United States, Italy and Spain were the sources of the acute and convalescent COVID-19 samples. T cells, B-cell-depleted T cells, or PBMCs supplied cDNA or gDNA.

The CDR3 spans 15 residues. V was trimmed by 7 bases and J by 1 base, leaving 14 bases between them. Germline V gives CDR1 MRHNA, CDR2 SNTAGT. The data were produced by immunoSEQ multiplex PCR, yet TCRdb's version contains in-frame clones alone and is incomplete. The table lists fewer than 150,000 clones, more than 80% of them singletons, with 11% in the top ten. This chain uses TRBV6-4 with TRBJ1-5; a possible D gene is TRBD1 (5 bases). The specimen was peripheral blood. The origin of this receptor is a woman of 80 years or more with acute or convalescent COVID-19. This chain's CDR3 is CASNSFQGSNQPQHF. The DNA of the CDR3 is TGTGCCAGCAATTCATTTCAGGGAAGCAATCAGCCCCAGCATTTT.